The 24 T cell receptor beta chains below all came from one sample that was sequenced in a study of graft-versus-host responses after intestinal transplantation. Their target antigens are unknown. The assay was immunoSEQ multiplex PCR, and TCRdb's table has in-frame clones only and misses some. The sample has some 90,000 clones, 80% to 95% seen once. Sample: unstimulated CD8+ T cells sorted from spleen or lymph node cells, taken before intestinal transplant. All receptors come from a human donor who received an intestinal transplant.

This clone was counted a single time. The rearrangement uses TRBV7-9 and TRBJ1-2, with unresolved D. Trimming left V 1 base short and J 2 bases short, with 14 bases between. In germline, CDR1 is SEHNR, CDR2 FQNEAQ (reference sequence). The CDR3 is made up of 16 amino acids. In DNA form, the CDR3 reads TGTGCCAGCAGCTTAGTCGACAACGAAGCCAACTATGGCTACACCTTC. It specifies CASSLVDNEANYGYTF.

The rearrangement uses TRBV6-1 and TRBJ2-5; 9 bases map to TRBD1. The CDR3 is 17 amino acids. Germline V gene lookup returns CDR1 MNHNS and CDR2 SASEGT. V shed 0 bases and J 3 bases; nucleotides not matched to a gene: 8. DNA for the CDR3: TGTGCCAGCAGTGAAGCGCTGGGACAGGGAGGAAAAGAGACCCAGTACTTC. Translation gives CASSEALGQGGKETQYF.

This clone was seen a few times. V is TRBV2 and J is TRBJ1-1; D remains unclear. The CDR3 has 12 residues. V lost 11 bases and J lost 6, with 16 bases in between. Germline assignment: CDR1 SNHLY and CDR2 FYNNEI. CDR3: CALRSLRAEAFF. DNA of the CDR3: TGTGCCCTTCGTAGTCTACGCGCTGAAGCTTTCTTT.

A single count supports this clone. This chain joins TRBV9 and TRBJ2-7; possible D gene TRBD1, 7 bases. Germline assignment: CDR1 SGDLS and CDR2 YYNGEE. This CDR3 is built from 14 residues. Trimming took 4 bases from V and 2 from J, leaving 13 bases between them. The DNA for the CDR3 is TGTGCCAGCAGCCCCGCAGGGGGGACCTACGAGCAGTACTTC. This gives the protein CASSPAGGTYEQYF.

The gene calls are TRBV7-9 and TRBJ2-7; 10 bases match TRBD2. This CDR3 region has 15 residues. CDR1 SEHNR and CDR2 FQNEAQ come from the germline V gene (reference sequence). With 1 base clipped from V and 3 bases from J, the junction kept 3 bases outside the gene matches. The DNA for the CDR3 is TGTGCCAGCAGCTTAGAAGGGACTAGCGTCTACGAGCAGTACTTC. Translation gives CASSLEGTSVYEQYF.

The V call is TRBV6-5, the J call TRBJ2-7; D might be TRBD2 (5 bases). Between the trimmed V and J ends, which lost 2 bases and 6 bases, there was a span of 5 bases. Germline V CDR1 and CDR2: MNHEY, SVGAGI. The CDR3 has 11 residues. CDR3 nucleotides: TGTGCCAGCAGTTACGAGGGCGAGCAGTACTTC. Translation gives CASSYEGEQYF.

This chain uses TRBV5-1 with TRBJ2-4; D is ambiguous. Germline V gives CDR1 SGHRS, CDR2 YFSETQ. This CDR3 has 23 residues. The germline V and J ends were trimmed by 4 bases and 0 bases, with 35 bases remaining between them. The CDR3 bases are TGCGCCAGCAGCATCTCTCCCGTGAGAGTGATGGCTCTTCCCCCCGAAGCCAAAAACATTCAGTACTTC. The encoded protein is CASSISPVRVMALPPEAKNIQYF.

The CDR3 loop reads CASSLIREGRDNEQFF. The CDR3 DNA is TGTGCCAGCAGCTTAATCCGGGAGGGCCGGGACAATGAGCAGTTCTTC. The chain employs TRBV7-3 and TRBJ2-1; 8 bases align to TRBD2. The CDR3 length is 16 residues. V lost 1 base and J lost 5; bases outside the gene matches: 7. Germline CDR1 SGHTA, CDR2 FQGTGA.

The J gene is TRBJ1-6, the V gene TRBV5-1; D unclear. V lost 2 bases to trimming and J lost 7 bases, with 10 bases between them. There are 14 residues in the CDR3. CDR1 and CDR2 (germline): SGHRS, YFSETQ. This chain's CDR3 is CASSFAGENSPLHF. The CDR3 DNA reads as TGCGCCAGCAGCTTTGCTGGGGAAAATTCACCCCTCCACTTT.

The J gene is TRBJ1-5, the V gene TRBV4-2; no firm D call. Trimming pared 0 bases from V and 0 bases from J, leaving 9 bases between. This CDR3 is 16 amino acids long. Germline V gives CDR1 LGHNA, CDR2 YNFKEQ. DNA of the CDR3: TGTGCCAGCAGCCAAGATAGTCCGTATAGCAATCAGCCCCAGCATTTT. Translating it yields CASSQDSPYSNQPQHF.

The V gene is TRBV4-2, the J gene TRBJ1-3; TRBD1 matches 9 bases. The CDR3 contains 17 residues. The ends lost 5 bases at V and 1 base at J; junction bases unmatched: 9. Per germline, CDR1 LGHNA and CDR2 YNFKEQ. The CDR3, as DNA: TGTGCCAGCAGCTTGAAATCGGGACAGGGATCTGGAAACACCATATATTTT. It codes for CASSLKSGQGSGNTIYF.

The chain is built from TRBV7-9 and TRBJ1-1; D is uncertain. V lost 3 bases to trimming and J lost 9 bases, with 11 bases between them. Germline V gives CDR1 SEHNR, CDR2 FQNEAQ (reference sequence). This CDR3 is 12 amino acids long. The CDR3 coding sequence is TGTGCCAGCAGCTTCTCGGGTCGTCAAGCTTTCTTT. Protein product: CASSFSGRQAFF.

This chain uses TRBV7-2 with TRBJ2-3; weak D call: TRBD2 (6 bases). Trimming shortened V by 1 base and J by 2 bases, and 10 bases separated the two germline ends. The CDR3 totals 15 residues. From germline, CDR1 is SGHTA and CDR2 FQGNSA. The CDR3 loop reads CASSLEGLTTDTQYF. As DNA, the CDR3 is TGTGCCAGCAGCTTAGAAGGACTAACCACAGATACGCAGTATTTT.

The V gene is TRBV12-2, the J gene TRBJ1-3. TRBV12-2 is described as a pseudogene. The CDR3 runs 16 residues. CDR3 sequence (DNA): TGTGCAAGTCGCTTAGAACATAGCCTCTCTGGAAACACCATATATTTT. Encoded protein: CASRLEHSLSGNTIYF.

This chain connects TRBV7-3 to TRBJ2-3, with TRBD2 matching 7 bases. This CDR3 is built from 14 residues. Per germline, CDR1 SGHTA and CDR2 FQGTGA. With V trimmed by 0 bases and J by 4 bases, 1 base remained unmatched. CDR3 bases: TGTGCCAGCAGCTTAACCGGGGGGTCAGATACGCAGTATTTT. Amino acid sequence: CASSLTGGSDTQYF.

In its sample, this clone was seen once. The CDR3 here is CASTGAYEQFF. DNA of the CDR3: TGTGCCAGCACGGGGGCTTATGAGCAGTTCTTC. This chain links TRBV6-6 with TRBJ2-1; the D call may be TRBD1 or TRBD2 (6 bases each). Germline V gene data show CDR1 as MNHNY and CDR2 as SVGAGI (reference sequence). This CDR3 spans 11 amino acids. V dropped 7 bases and J dropped 8 bases, with 9 bases sitting between them.

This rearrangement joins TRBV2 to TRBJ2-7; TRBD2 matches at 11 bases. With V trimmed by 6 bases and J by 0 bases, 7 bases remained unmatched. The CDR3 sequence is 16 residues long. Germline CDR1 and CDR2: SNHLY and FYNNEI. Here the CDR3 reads CASSHPTSGGSYEQYF. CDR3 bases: TGTGCCAGCAGCCACCCCACTAGCGGGGGCTCCTACGAGCAGTACTTC.

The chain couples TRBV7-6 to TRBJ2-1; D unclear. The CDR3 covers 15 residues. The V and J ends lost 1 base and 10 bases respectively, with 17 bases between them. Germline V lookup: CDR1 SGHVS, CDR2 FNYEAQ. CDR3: CASSLEPSYIGEQFF. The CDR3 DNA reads TGTGCCAGCAGCTTAGAGCCCTCCTACATTGGAGAGCAGTTCTTC.

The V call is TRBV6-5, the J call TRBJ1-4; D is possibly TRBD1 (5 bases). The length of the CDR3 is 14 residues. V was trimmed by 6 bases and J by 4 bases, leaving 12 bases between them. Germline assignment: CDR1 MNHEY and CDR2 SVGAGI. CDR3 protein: CASRLRDGNEKLFF. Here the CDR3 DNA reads TGTGCCAGCAGGCTCCGGGACGGTAATGAAAAACTGTTTTTT.

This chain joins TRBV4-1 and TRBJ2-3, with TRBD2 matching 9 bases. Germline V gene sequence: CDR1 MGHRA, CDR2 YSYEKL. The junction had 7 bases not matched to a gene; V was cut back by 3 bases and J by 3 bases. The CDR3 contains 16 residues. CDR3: CASSQFAGGPTDTQYF. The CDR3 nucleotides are TGCGCCAGCAGCCAGTTCGCGGGGGGGCCTACAGATACGCAGTATTTT.

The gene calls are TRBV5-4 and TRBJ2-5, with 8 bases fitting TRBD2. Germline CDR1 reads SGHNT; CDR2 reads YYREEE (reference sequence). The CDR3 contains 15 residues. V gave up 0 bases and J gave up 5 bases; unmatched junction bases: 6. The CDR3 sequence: CASSLDGGVAETQYF. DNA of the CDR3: TGTGCCAGCAGCTTGGACGGGGGGGTGGCGGAGACCCAGTACTTC.

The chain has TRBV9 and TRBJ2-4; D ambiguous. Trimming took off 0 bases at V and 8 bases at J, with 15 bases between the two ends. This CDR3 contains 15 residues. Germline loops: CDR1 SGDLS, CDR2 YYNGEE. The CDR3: CASSVEGDSGDIQYF. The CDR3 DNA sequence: TGTGCCAGCAGCGTAGAAGGTGATAGTGGGGACATTCAGTACTTC. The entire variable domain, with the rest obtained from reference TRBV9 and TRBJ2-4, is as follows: DSGVTQTPKHLITATGQRVTLRCSPRSGDLSVYWYQQSLDQGLQFLIQYYNGEERAKGNILERFSAQQFPDLHSELNLSSLELGDSALYFCASSVEGDSGDIQYFGAGTRLSVL.

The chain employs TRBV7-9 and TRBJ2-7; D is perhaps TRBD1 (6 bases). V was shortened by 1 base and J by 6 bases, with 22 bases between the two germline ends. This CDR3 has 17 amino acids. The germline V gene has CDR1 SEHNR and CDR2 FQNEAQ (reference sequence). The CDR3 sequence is CASSLGVTGQGVAEQYF. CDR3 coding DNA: TGTGCCAGCAGCTTAGGTGTCACGGGACAAGGCGTCGCCGAGCAGTACTTC.

This CDR3 reads CASSSLTGPETQYF. Here the CDR3 DNA reads TGTGCCAGCAGTTCTCTGACAGGGCCCGAGACCCAGTACTTC. The chain is built from TRBV27 and TRBJ2-5; 7 bases are shared with TRBD1. Trimming took 4 bases from V and 5 from J; bases not matched to a gene: 7. Germline CDR1 and CDR2: MNHEY and SMNVEV (reference sequence). The CDR3 is made up of 14 amino acids.